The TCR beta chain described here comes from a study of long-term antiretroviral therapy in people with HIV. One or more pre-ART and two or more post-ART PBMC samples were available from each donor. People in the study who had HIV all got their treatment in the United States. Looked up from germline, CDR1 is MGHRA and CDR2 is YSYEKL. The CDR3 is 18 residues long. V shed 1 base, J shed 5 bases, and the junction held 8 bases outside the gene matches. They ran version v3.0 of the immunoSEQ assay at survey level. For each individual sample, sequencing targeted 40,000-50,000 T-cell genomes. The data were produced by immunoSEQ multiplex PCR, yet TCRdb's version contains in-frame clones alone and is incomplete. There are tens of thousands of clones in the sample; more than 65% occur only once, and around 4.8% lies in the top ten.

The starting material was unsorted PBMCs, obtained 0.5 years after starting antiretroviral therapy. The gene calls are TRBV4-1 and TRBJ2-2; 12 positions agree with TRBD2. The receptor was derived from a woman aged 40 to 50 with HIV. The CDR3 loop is CASSQVSSGGAGTGELFF. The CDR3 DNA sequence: TGCGCCAGCAGCCAAGTGTCTAGCGGGGGGGCCGGGACCGGGGAGCTGTTTTTT.